Shown below are 10 T cell receptor beta chains from a single sample sequenced in a study of blood T cell repertoires in COVID-19. The table came from immunoSEQ multiplex PCR; TCRdb's copy has only in-frame clones and leaves some out. The sample consists of a few hundred thousand clones, 88% of them appearing once. The sequencing input was PBMCs or T cells enriched from blood (not recorded which). The receptor set was obtained from a woman in her sixties in a cohort exposed to, infected with or recovered from COVID-19 (not recorded which).

J is TRBJ1-5 and V is TRBV30; maybe TRBD1 (6 bases). Germline assignment: CDR1 GTSNPN and CDR2 SVGIG (reference sequence). The CDR3 has 14 residues. V dropped 4 bases and J dropped 6 bases, with 16 bases sitting between them. The CDR3 region is CAWTQGSVSQPQHF. CDR3 DNA: TGTGCCTGGACACAGGGTTCAGTGAGTCAGCCCCAGCATTTT.

The CDR3 DNA reads TGTGCCAGCAGTTTGGGGGCGGCCTACAATGAGCAGTTCTTC. Translating it yields CASSLGAAYNEQFF. The chain is built from TRBV28 and TRBJ2-1, with D perhaps matching TRBD1 (6 bases). The CDR3 consists of 14 residues. V shed 3 bases and J shed 2 bases, with 8 bases lying between them. Looked up from germline, CDR1 is MDHEN and CDR2 is SYDVKM.

The chain links TRBV7-2 to TRBJ1-1; a possible D gene is TRBD1 (5 bases). This CDR3 contains 14 residues. In germline, CDR1 is SGHTA, CDR2 FQGNSA. The V and J ends lost 2 bases and 0 bases respectively, with 7 bases between them. The CDR3 reads CASSLRQMNTEAFF. The CDR3, as DNA: TGTGCCAGCAGCTTAAGACAGATGAACACTGAAGCTTTCTTT.

The genes are TRBV9 and TRBJ2-1, with a possible D match to TRBD1 (6 bases). In germline, CDR1 is SGDLS, CDR2 YYNGEE. The length of the CDR3 is 15 residues. V lost 1 base and J lost 5, with 13 bases in between. CDR3: CASSVLGGNHNEQFF. In nucleotides, the CDR3 is TGTGCCAGCAGCGTATTAGGGGGAAACCACAATGAGCAGTTCTTC.

Concerning this clone itself: Other DNA sequences in this specimen translate into the identical CDR3. The V and J genes are TRBV13 and TRBJ2-7; TRBD1 matches 8 bases. Germline loops: CDR1 PRHDT, CDR2 FYEKMQ (reference sequence). This CDR3 has 14 amino acids. V shed 5 bases, J shed 1 base, and the junction held 4 bases outside the gene matches. The DNA for the CDR3 is TGTGCCAGCAGCCTCAGGGACAGGTCCTACGAGCAGTACTTC. Translated, it gives CASSLRDRSYEQYF.

V is TRBV27 and J is TRBJ1-2; maybe TRBD1 (6 bases). The CDR3 consists of 15 residues. The V and J ends lost 7 bases and 7 bases respectively, with 22 bases between them. The germline gives CDR1 MNHEY, CDR2 SMNVEV (reference sequence). The CDR3 nucleotides read TGTGCCAGCAACTCCCAGGGGCAGGGGAGTGGTGGCTACACCTTC. Its translation: CASNSQGQGSGGYTF.

The V and J genes are TRBV7-3 and TRBJ2-5, with 11 bases identical to TRBD1. Germline trimming cut 3 bases from V and 3 bases from J; bases unmatched to any gene: 6. Germline loops: CDR1 SGHTA, CDR2 FQGTGA. CDR3 length: 16 amino acids. The CDR3 region has the DNA TGTGCCAGCAGCTTCCAGCGGGACAGGGGGGAAGAGACCCAGTACTTC. Residues: CASSFQRDRGEETQYF.

In this sample, this clone turned up a few times. The chain couples TRBV14 to TRBJ1-2; the D gene is possibly TRBD1 (6 bases). The germline V and J ends were trimmed by 1 base and 6 bases, with 15 bases remaining between them. This CDR3 region has 15 residues. The V gene's germline CDR1 is SGHDN and CDR2 FVKESK. The CDR3 nucleotides read TGTGCCAGCAGCCAAGTCGGTCCAGGGGCGAATGGCTACACCTTC. Translating gives CASSQVGPGANGYTF.

In this sample, this clone turned up a few times. The CDR3 DNA sequence: TGCGCCAGCAGACTACTAGCGGGAGGCCCCAACGAGCAGTACTTC. Its protein is CASRLLAGGPNEQYF. V is TRBV4-3 and J is TRBJ2-7; 12 bases agree with TRBD2. V was clipped by 6 bases and J by 5 bases; unmatched bases: 8. The CDR3 loop spans 15 amino acids. Germline V CDR1 and CDR2: LGHNA, YSLEER.

In its sample, this clone was seen a few times. The chain employs TRBV19 and TRBJ2-5; 8 nucleotides line up with TRBD2. CDR1 and CDR2 from the germline V gene are LNHDA and SQIVND (reference sequence). V trimming: 5 bases; J trimming: 5 bases; junction bases outside the gene matches: 7. The length of the CDR3 is 14 residues. This CDR3 reads CASSRGGGMETQYF. The CDR3 nucleotides read TGTGCCAGTAGTCGAGGCGGGGGGATGGAGACCCAGTACTTC.